These T cell receptor beta chains were read from a single sample in a study of blood T cells in healthy people across ages. TCRdb recomputed calls from the 5' RACE reads with MiXCR, one row per CDR3 protein. The sample yields 630,000 or so distinct CDR3 sequences, roughly 32% seen once. The material sequenced was blood. The receptors come from a woman of 80 years or more in good health. Both conserved end residues are part of each CDR3. The D gene is left open where the match is weak.

j_call,cdr3_length,d_call,v_call,cdr3_aa
TRBJ1-2,15,TRBD1,TRBV7-2,CASSLDRGFNYGYTF
TRBJ1-5,18,TRBD1,TRBV28,CASSLPGQALYSNQPQHF
TRBJ1-2,15,.,TRBV20-1,CSALSGVRGLYGYTF
TRBJ2-7,15,TRBD2,TRBV15,CATSRDRLANYEQYF
TRBJ2-5,15,.,TRBV24-1,CATSGGGTGEETQYF
TRBJ2-5,16,TRBD1,TRBV13,CASSFGTGGRQETQYF
TRBJ1-2,14,.,TRBV20-1,CSARDLRQGYGYTF
TRBJ1-1,16,TRBD1,TRBV6-5,CASSYSNPGGVTEAFF
TRBJ1-4,13,.,TRBV7-2,CASSLESARKLFF
TRBJ2-3,15,.,TRBV6-1,CASSEAQPSTDTQYF
TRBJ2-3,15,TRBD2,TRBV28,CASGQRGGRIDTQYF
TRBJ2-2,16,TRBD2,TRBV30,CAWSVGTSGPRGELFF
TRBJ1-5,15,.,TRBV5-5,CAGSLGPISSQPQHF
TRBJ2-3,16,TRBD1,TRBV3-1,CASSQAGTGAVDTQYF
TRBJ1-6,15,.,TRBV28,CASSLRLSYNSPLHF
TRBJ2-1,16,TRBD1,TRBV20-1,CSAPTGTGGSYNEQFF
TRBJ2-3,15,TRBD1,TRBV7-9,CASSPRTGATDTQYF
TRBJ1-1,11,.,TRBV14,CASSQGDAAFF
TRBJ2-3,11,TRBD1,TRBV29-1,CSVYRDRGQYF
TRBJ2-5,14,.,TRBV18,CASSRVQGEGEQYF
TRBJ1-1,14,.,TRBV7-8,CASRFNSGSRSAFF
TRBJ2-2,15,.,TRBV28,CASSLGGSFTGELFF
TRBJ2-1,14,.,TRBV4-3,CASSPGRGNNEQFF